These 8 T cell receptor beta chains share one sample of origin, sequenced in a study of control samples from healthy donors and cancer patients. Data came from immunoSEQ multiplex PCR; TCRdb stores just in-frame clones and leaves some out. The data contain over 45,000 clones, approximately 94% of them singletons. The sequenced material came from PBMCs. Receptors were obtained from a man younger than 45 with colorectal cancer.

CDR3 sequence (DNA): TGTGCCAGCAGCTCCCCTGGACAGGGAATCAATGAGCAGTTCTTC. Translated, it gives CASSSPGQGINEQFF. The chain couples TRBV7-9 to TRBJ2-1; 8 bases are shared with TRBD1. The CDR3 is 15 amino acids. Germline CDR1 SEHNR, CDR2 FQNEAQ (reference sequence). J was trimmed by 6 bases and V by 4 bases; bases with no gene match: 8. Filled out from reference TRBV7-9 and TRBJ2-1, the complete variable domain reads DTGVSQNPRHKITKRGQNVTFRCDPISEHNRLYWYRQTLGQGPEFLTYFQNEAQLEKSRLLSDRFSAERPKGSFSTLEIQRTEQGDSAMYLCASSSPGQGINEQFFGPGTRLTVL.

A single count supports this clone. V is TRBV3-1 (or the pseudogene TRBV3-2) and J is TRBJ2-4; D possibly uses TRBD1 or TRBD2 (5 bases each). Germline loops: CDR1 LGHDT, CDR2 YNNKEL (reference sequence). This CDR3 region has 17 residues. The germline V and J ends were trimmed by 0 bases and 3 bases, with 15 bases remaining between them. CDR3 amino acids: CASSQDGARAHKNIQYF. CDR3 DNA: TGTGCCAGCAGCCAAGACGGGGCCAGGGCTCACAAAAACATTCAGTACTTC.

The CDR3: CASSLNDQPQHF. The DNA of the CDR3 is TGTGCCAGCAGTTTAAACGATCAGCCCCAGCATTTT. V is TRBV12-3 or TRBV12-4 and J is TRBJ1-5; no definite D call. Trimming removed 2 bases at V and 5 bases at J, with 4 bases between. CDR3 size: 12 residues.

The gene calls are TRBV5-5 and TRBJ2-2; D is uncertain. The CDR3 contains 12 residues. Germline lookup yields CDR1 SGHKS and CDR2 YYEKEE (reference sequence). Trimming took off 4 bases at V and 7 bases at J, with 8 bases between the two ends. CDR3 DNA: TGTGCCAGCAGCCCCACAGTCGGGGAGCTGTTTTTT. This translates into CASSPTVGELFF.

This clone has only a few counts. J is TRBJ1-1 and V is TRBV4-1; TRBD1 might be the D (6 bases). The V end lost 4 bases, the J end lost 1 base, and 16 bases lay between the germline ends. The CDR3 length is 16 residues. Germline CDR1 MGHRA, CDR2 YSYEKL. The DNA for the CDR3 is TGCGCCAGCAGCCTTGAAGGGGGGCCCGAGAACACTGAAGCTTTCTTT. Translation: CASSLEGGPENTEAFF.

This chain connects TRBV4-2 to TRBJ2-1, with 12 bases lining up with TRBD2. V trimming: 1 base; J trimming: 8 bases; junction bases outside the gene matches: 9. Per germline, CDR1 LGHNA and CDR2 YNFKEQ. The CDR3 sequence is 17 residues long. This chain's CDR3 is CASSQVALAGGGDEQFF. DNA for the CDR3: TGTGCCAGCAGCCAAGTGGCACTAGCGGGGGGCGGGGATGAGCAGTTCTTC.

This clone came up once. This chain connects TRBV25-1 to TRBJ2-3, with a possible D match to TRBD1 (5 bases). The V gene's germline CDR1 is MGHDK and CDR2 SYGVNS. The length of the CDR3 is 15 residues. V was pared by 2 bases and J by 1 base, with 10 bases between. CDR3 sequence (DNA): TGTGCCAGCAGTGAAGGGCCCAGGGGCACAGATACGCAGTATTTT. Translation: CASSEGPRGTDTQYF.

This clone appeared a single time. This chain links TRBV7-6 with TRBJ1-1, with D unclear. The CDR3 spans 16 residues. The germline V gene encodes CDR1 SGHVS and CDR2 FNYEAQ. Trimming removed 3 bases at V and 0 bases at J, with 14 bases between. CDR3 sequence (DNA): TGTGCCAGCAGCTTGGGCTCTGGAAGCTTGAACACTGAAGCTTTCTTT. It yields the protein CASSLGSGSLNTEAFF.